These 2 T cell receptor beta chains share one sample of origin, sequenced in a study of T cells in Graves' hyperthyroidism and ophthalmopathy. There were TCR beta CDR3 regions amplified from RNA transcripts. The primer set for the first-round RT-PCR of the TCR CDR3 was HTBI. TCRdb processed the multiplex PCR reads anew with MiXCR; each CDR3 protein has one entry. In the table there are about 520,000 distinct CDR3 sequences, approximately 25% of which are singletons. Sample: blood. The receptors derive from a woman in her twenties or thirties with Graves' ophthalmopathy.

This clonotype was observed many times. V gene TRBV5-6 combines with J gene TRBJ1-1; 7 positions match TRBD1. The CDR3 spans 15 residues. V was clipped by 4 bases and J by 5 bases; unmatched bases: 11. Germline V lookup: CDR1 SGHDT, CDR2 YYEEEE. The CDR3 is CASSVGPGQKTEAFF. The CDR3, as DNA: TGTGCCAGCAGCGTTGGTCCGGGACAGAAAACTGAAGCTTTCTTT. The full variable domain, rest sourced from reference TRBV5-6 and TRBJ1-1, is DAGVTQSPTHLIKTRGQQVTLRCSPKSGHDTVSWYQQALGQGPQFIFQYYEEEERQRGNFPDRFSGHQFPNYSSELNVNALLLGDSALYLCASSVGPGQKTEAFFGQGTRLTVV.

There are many counts of this clonotype. The chain uses TRBV6-1 and TRBJ1-5, with D unresolved. Trimming cost V 3 bases and J 0 bases, with 9 bases left between them. CDR3 size: 15 residues. From germline, CDR1 is MNHNS and CDR2 SASEGT. The CDR3 region is CASSEQFYSNQPQHF. CDR3 coding DNA: TGTGCCAGCAGTGAGCAGTTCTATAGCAATCAGCCCCAGCATTTT.